These 4 T cell receptor beta chains share one sample of origin, sequenced in a study of T cells in narcolepsy. The table came from immunoSEQ multiplex PCR; TCRdb's copy has only in-frame clones and leaves some out. The sample lists some 32,000 clones, approximately 78% seen once, with 1.2% in the top ten. Sequencing used CD45RA- memory CD4+ T cells from PBMCs. These receptors all come from a human donor with narcolepsy.

V and J are TRBV6-5 and TRBJ2-5; 8 nucleotides line up with TRBD2. The CDR3 sequence is 16 residues long. Per germline, CDR1 MNHEY and CDR2 SVGAGI. V lost 2 bases and J lost 9; bases outside the gene matches: 14. CDR3 sequence: CASSYTGTRATRAQYF. CDR3 nucleotides: TGTGCCAGCAGTTACACCGGGACTAGGGCTACAAGGGCCCAGTACTTC.

This clone was recorded once. This CDR3 reads CASSHPPGLAGYNEQFF. DNA for the CDR3: TGTGCCAGCTCACACCCCCCGGGACTAGCGGGTTACAATGAGCAGTTCTTC. The genes are TRBV18 and TRBJ2-1; 12 bases map to TRBD2. CDR1 and CDR2 from the germline V gene are KGHSH and LQKENI. This CDR3 is built from 17 residues. After removal of 4 bases from V and 4 bases from J, the junction contained 8 bases not matched to a gene.

The J gene is TRBJ1-2, the V gene TRBV19; 7 bases fit TRBD1. In germline, CDR1 is LNHDA, CDR2 SQIVND (reference sequence). J was trimmed by 1 base and V by 4 bases; bases with no gene match: 9. This CDR3 has 16 residues. The CDR3 here is CASSKRTGSNNYGYTF. Here the CDR3 DNA reads TGTGCCAGTAGTAAACGGACAGGATCCAATAACTATGGCTACACCTTC.

This clone was counted once. V and J are TRBV6-5 and TRBJ2-7; 9 positions agree with TRBD2. The CDR3 is made up of 14 amino acids. Germline CDR1 and CDR2: MNHEY and SVGAGI. V shed 6 bases, J shed 5 bases, and the junction held 8 bases outside the gene matches. CDR3 bases: TGTGCCAGCAGCCTTAGCGGGGGCCTAAACGAGCAGTACTTC. Translating it yields CASSLSGGLNEQYF.